This TCR beta chain was sequenced in a study of control samples from healthy donors and cancer patients. The table came from immunoSEQ multiplex PCR; TCRdb's copy has only in-frame clones and leaves some out. Of approximately 46,000 clones detected, 90% to 95% appear once; the ten largest clones hold 0.8%. This receptor was obtained from a man aged 25 to 40 with colorectal cancer. The source material was PBMCs.

As DNA, the CDR3 is TGTGCCAGCAGCTTGTCTGGACTAGCGGGGGGCACAGATACGCAGTATTTT. It encodes CASSLSGLAGGTDTQYF. The V call is TRBV5-6, the J call TRBJ2-3, with 13 bases identical to TRBD2. Trimming removed 1 base from V and 1 base from J; junction bases left unmatched: 3. The germline CDR1 and CDR2 sequences are SGHDT and YYEEEE. The CDR3 has 17 residues. The variable domain in full, completed from reference TRBV5-6 and TRBJ2-3, reads DAGVTQSPTHLIKTRGQQVTLRCSPKSGHDTVSWYQQALGQGPQFIFQYYEEEERQRGNFPDRFSGHQFPNYSSELNVNALLLGDSALYLCASSLSGLAGGTDTQYFGPGTRLTVL.